This TCR beta chain was retrieved from a study of blood T cell repertoires in COVID-19. For the study at large: T cells, B-cell-depleted T cells, or PBMCs supplied cDNA or gDNA.

Germline trimming cut 0 bases from V and 7 bases from J; bases unmatched to any gene: 7. The CDR3 runs to 16 residues. The germline V gene has CDR1 SGDLS and CDR2 YYNGEE. The assay was immunoSEQ multiplex PCR, and TCRdb's table has in-frame clones only and misses some. The table records about 280,000 clones, approximately 85% of them present only once. Sequencing was carried out using peripheral blood. This receptor was taken from a young man with active or convalescent COVID-19. V gene TRBV9 combines with J gene TRBJ2-2; 9 positions agree with TRBD2. CDR3 DNA: TGTGCCAGCAGCGTAGCGCTTAGCGGGGGCCTCGGGGAGCTGTTTTTT. It translates to CASSVALSGGLGELFF. Using reference TRBV9 and TRBJ2-2 for the parts outside the CDR3, the full variable domain is DSGVTQTPKHLITATGQRVTLRCSPRSGDLSVYWYQQSLDQGLQFLIQYYNGEERAKGNILERFSAQQFPDLHSELNLSSLELGDSALYFCASSVALSGGLGELFFGEGSRLTVL.